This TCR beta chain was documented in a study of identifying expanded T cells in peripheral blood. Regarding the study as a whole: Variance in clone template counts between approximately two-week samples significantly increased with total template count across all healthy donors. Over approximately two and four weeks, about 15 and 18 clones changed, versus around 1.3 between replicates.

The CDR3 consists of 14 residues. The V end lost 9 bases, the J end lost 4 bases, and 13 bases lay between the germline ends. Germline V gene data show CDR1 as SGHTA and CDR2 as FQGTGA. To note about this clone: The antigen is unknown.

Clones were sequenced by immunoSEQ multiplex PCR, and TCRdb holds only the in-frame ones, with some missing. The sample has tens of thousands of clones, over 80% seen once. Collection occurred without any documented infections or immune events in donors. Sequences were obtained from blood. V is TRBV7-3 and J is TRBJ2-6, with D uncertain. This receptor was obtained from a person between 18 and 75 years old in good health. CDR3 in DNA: TGTGCCAGTCACCCGGCAGGAGGGGCCAACGTCCTGACTTTC. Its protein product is CASHPAGGANVLTF.